This T cell receptor beta chain was observed in a study of blood T cells in healthy people across ages. Findings of the study overall: As age increased, TCR beta diversity per million T cells fell in a roughly linear fashion.

About this clonotype: Its antigen is still unknown.

PBMCs were isolated at a quantity of at least 6 million per sample. The amount of total RNA extracted per sample was at least 5.5 micrograms. The authors ran a second PCR of 7 to 11 cycles using a sample-barcoded 5' primer and a J-beta primer mix. Each single sample gave us at least 3 million CDR3-containing paired-end reads. TCRdb used MiXCR to reprocess the 5' RACE reads, holding one entry per CDR3 protein. The profile shows roughly 800,000 distinct CDR3 sequences, roughly 64% of them singletons. V was shortened by 8 bases and J by 8 bases, with 16 bases between the two germline ends. The CDR3 totals 13 residues. Germline V lookup: CDR1 MNHEY, CDR2 SMNVEV (reference sequence).

The source is a young man in good health. Sample: blood. The chain joins TRBV27 to TRBJ2-1; no clear D. The CDR3 protein is CASGLYGWDEQFF. The CDR3 DNA reads as TGTGCCAGCGGCCTTTATGGGTGGGATGAGCAGTTCTTC.